The rows below give T cell receptor beta chains drawn from one sample of a study of control samples from healthy donors and cancer patients. Produced via immunoSEQ multiplex PCR; TCRdb's table is partial and in-frame only. The sample has roughly 100,000 clones; 83% are singletons. Specimen: blood. All receptors come from a woman aged 50 to 60 in good health. Both conserved end residues are trimmed from each CDR3.

v_call: TRBV7-2; cdr3_aa: ASSSSAGSGNTIY
v_call: TRBV9; cdr3_aa: ASSPRLDPLSYNEQF
v_call: TRBV5-1; cdr3_aa: ASSLGAGGDTDTQY
v_call: TRBV19; cdr3_aa: ASSGTGGRGNTIY
v_call: TRBV9; cdr3_aa: ANKDRGPNTEAF
v_call: TRBV12-3/TRBV12-4; cdr3_aa: ASGLKIGEAF
v_call: TRBV28; cdr3_aa: ASSLRVIEETQY
v_call: TRBV11-3; cdr3_aa: ASSSGPQSTDTQY
v_call: TRBV7-2; cdr3_aa: ASSLVSHRGRDEQF
v_call: TRBV7-2; cdr3_aa: ASCRGDQETQY
v_call: TRBV4-3; cdr3_aa: ASSQDRGSYNSPLH
v_call: TRBV1; cdr3_aa: TSSQEIGPWWHSPLH
v_call: TRBV5-1; cdr3_aa: ASSAGTSGDRDEQF
v_call: TRBV27; cdr3_aa: ASSLSYQGEAF
v_call: TRBV5-4; cdr3_aa: ASSLDLSSYNEQF
v_call: TRBV27; cdr3_aa: ASSRHRDRIPYEQY
v_call: TRBV19; cdr3_aa: ASSTILAGDGETQY
v_call: TRBV11-3; cdr3_aa: ASSLGSWAEGTEAF
v_call: TRBV6-2/TRBV6-3; cdr3_aa: ASSLRGQGASEQF
v_call: TRBV9; cdr3_aa: ASSVGGQINEKLF
v_call: TRBV7-9; cdr3_aa: ASSLSNSPLH
v_call: TRBV2; cdr3_aa: ASSVRQGTEAF
v_call: TRBV11-3; cdr3_aa: ASSLGDPDTQY
v_call: TRBV5-4; cdr3_aa: ASSRETGGAHEQY
v_call: TRBV6-5; cdr3_aa: ASSYSFRNEQF
v_call: TRBV2; cdr3_aa: ASRPAISNTGELF
v_call: TRBV6-5; cdr3_aa: ASSPRATNEKLF
v_call: TRBV7-9; cdr3_aa: ASSSWTANTEAF
v_call: TRBV9; cdr3_aa: ASSVHHSEETQY
v_call: TRBV7-3; cdr3_aa: ASSPGTGAGNTIY
v_call: TRBV27; cdr3_aa: ASSPYDRAVADTQY
v_call: TRBV7-8; cdr3_aa: ASSPQFRGERDTEAF
v_call: TRBV5-1; cdr3_aa: ASSLVGATDTQY
v_call: TRBV11-3; cdr3_aa: AQLQSSYEQY
v_call: TRBV19; cdr3_aa: ASSDQRTSGRRNEQF
v_call: TRBV4-3; cdr3_aa: ASSQARLRYSETQY
v_call: TRBV28; cdr3_aa: ASSFQRTGWDTEAF
v_call: TRBV6-2/TRBV6-3; cdr3_aa: ASSYWTGTHQPQH
v_call: TRBV6-5; cdr3_aa: ASNWVGGTTGELF
v_call: TRBV6-2/TRBV6-3; cdr3_aa: ASSYSTSGGVNEQF
v_call: TRBV14; cdr3_aa: ASSQDLAQTAF
v_call: TRBV6-5; cdr3_aa: ASQVTGGMELF
v_call: TRBV5-6; cdr3_aa: ASSSTLLNEQF
v_call: TRBV7-3; cdr3_aa: ASSLIYNSPLH
v_call: TRBV7-9; cdr3_aa: ASSSSGSGHEQF
v_call: TRBV11-3; cdr3_aa: ASSTGGGNGRETQY
v_call: TRBV29-1; cdr3_aa: SVTRLAGGGYEQY
v_call: TRBV5-6; cdr3_aa: ASSSGQGGAEAF
v_call: TRBV6-1; cdr3_aa: ASSEFRQGADTQY
v_call: TRBV15; cdr3_aa: ATSDDNTANTEAF